This TCR beta chain was observed in a study of spatial heterogeneity in lung cancer. Overall study context: Beta-chain sequences were consistently detected more often than alpha-chain sequences. Study results and caveats: Within tumors, counts of expanded alpha and beta TCRs tracked tumor mutation counts.

Time point given: sample taken at primary tumor resection. Every TCR cDNA molecule bore a unique molecular identifier. Each CDR3 protein gets one entry after TCRdb re-called the 5' RACE reads with MiXCR. The data contain 5,500 to 8,500 distinct CDR3 sequences, over 10% of them singletons. The germline gives CDR1 MNHEY, CDR2 SMNVEV (reference sequence). The CDR3 totals 17 residues. With V trimmed by 2 bases and J by 2 bases, 9 bases remained unmatched. This clonotype has ten or more counts. The antigen is unknown. This beta chain is a stray read from a library made for alpha chains; its abundance is not meaningful.

The origin of this receptor is a male donor with early-stage non-small cell lung cancer. The sample in question was lung tumor tissue, obtained at surgery. This chain connects TRBV27 to TRBJ2-7; 10 bases match TRBD2. CDR3 in amino acids: CASSLNGLAELPYEQYF. Written as DNA, the CDR3 is TGTGCCAGCAGTTTAAACGGACTAGCGGAGCTCCCCTACGAGCAGTACTTC.